This is a list of T cell receptor beta chains from one sample in a study of cytomegalovirus exposure and HLA in healthy donors. Generated by immunoSEQ multiplex PCR, the TCRdb table keeps only in-frame clones and is missing some. The table includes over 95,000 clones, 60% to 80% detected once. Material for sequencing was PBMCs. The receptors were sampled from a human donor in good health. The CDR3 runs from the conserved cysteine through the conserved F or W. The order of the fields is J gene, V gene, D gene, clone size, CDR3 DNA, CDR3 protein. The D gene is left open where the match is weak. Clone size is stated in some rows and not others, as once, few, many or a class when expanded.

TRBJ2-7,TRBV9,TRBD1,.,TGTGCCAGCTCAAAATTCCGGGACAGGGGTTACGAGCAGTACTTC,CASSKFRDRGYEQYF
TRBJ2-3,TRBV29-1,TRBD2,.,TGCAGCGTTGATCAACTAGCGGGGGGGGATGGGACGCAGTATTTT,CSVDQLAGGDGTQYF
TRBJ2-2,TRBV5-4,.,.,TGTGCCAGCAGCTTGGCCGGCGGGCCTTTAACCGGGGAGCTGTTTTTT,CASSLAGGPLTGELFF
TRBJ2-1,TRBV25-1,TRBD1,.,TGTGCCAGCAGTGAGGGGGACAGGGCTTTGAATGAGCAGTTCTTC,CASSEGDRALNEQFF
TRBJ1-1,TRBV7-3,.,.,TGTGCCAGCAGCACCACAGAAAACACTGAAGCTTTCTTT,CASSTTENTEAFF
TRBJ1-1,TRBV19,TRBD1,.,TGTGCCAGTAGTCTGACAGGGGGCTACGGGAACACTGAAGCTTTCTTT,CASSLTGGYGNTEAFF
TRBJ2-7,TRBV30,.,.,TGTGCCTGGAGTGTACAGAACACCTACGAGCAGTACTTC,CAWSVQNTYEQYF
TRBJ2-2,TRBV7-2,.,once,TGTGCCAGCAGCTTGGCTTATAACACCGGGGAGCTGTTTTTT,CASSLAYNTGELFF
TRBJ1-4,TRBV5-1,.,.,TGCGCCAGCAGCTCCTCAGGGCTAACTAATGAAAAACTGTTTTTT,CASSSSGLTNEKLFF
TRBJ2-7,TRBV6-1,TRBD1,.,TGTGCCAGCAGTGAAGGGGTCGGCTCCGGGACAGGGACCTACGAGCAGTACTTC,CASSEGVGSGTGTYEQYF
TRBJ1-1,TRBV28,.,.,TGTGCCAGCAGGTTCCTCCAGGGTCGGAACACTGAAGCTTTCTTT,CASRFLQGRNTEAFF
TRBJ2-7,TRBV28,TRBD2,.,TGTGCCAGCAGCCGGATAGCGGGATCCTACGAGCAGTACTTC,CASSRIAGSYEQYF
TRBJ2-2,TRBV7-9,TRBD1,.,TGTGCCAGCACCTTAAATAGGGGGACAGAGAACGCCGGGGAGCTGTTTTTT,CASTLNRGTENAGELFF
TRBJ1-3,TRBV11-2,.,.,TGTGCCAGCAGCGAAACTTACCGGGACTCTGGAAACACCATATATTTT,CASSETYRDSGNTIYF
TRBJ2-1,TRBV7-9,TRBD2,.,TGTGCCAGCAGCTTTGGGGGGCTAGCGGGATTTTACAATGAGCAGTTCTTC,CASSFGGLAGFYNEQFF
TRBJ2-3,TRBV5-4,TRBD1,.,TGTGCCAGCAGCTTTCGGACAGGGGGCCCAGATACGCAGTATTTT,CASSFRTGGPDTQYF
TRBJ2-1,TRBV9,TRBD2,.,TGTGCCAGCAGCGTGGGTAGCGGGAGGGGGACCATCTACAATGAGCAGTTCTTC,CASSVGSGRGTIYNEQFF
TRBJ1-1,TRBV30,.,.,TGTGCCTGCATTAAGGGGGAACGCACGGAAGCTTTCTTT,CACIKGERTEAFF
TRBJ2-2,TRBV4-3,.,.,TGCGCCAGCAGCCAAGCTTGGGCAGGGGCAGAGAACACCGGGGAGCTGTTTTTT,CASSQAWAGAENTGELFF
TRBJ1-2,TRBV28,TRBD1,few,TGTGCCAGCCAACAGGGGAAAGATGGCTACACCTTC,CASQQGKDGYTF
TRBJ2-3,TRBV5-4,TRBD2,.,TGTGCCAGCAGCTTGGAACTAGCGGACACAGATACGCAGTATTTT,CASSLELADTDTQYF
TRBJ1-3,TRBV29-1,.,few,TGCAGCGTTTCCGTAGGCCGGGCTGGAAACACCATATATTTT,CSVSVGRAGNTIYF
TRBJ1-3,TRBV7-8,TRBD1,once,TGTGCCAGCAGCTCCTGGGACAGGGTGGCGAACACCATATATTTT,CASSSWDRVANTIYF
TRBJ2-7,TRBV28,TRBD2,once,TGTGCCAGCAGTCTCCAAGGACTAGCGGGGGGGCGGTACGAGCAGTACTTC,CASSLQGLAGGRYEQYF
TRBJ2-6,TRBV19,.,.,TGTGCCAGTAGTGTCCGAACAGGGAAAACTCTCTCTGGGGCCAACGTCCTGACTTTC,CASSVRTGKTLSGANVLTF
TRBJ2-3,TRBV7-9,TRBD2,.,TGTGCCAGCAGCTTACTTGGCGGGAGTATAGATACGCAGTATTTT,CASSLLGGSIDTQYF
TRBJ2-1,TRBV7-2,TRBD2,few,TGTGCCAGCAGCTTAAACCCGGGACTAGCGGGGAAGAATGAGCAGTTCTTC,CASSLNPGLAGKNEQFF
TRBJ2-7,TRBV13,.,.,TGTGCCAGCAGCTTAATCGGGAACGAGCAGTACTTC,CASSLIGNEQYF
TRBJ2-1,TRBV6-4,TRBD2,.,TGTGCCAGCAGTTTACTAGCGGGAGGACCCAATGAGCAGTTCTTC,CASSLLAGGPNEQFF